This TCR beta chain derives from a study of cytomegalovirus exposure and HLA in healthy donors. Study context: The Caucasian-associated ancestry cluster held about 80% of a few hundred genotyped donors.

In the PCR, 60 Vbeta and 13 Jbeta primers were used. Produced via immunoSEQ multiplex PCR; TCRdb's table is partial and in-frame only. The sample has about 98,000 clones, about 85% seen once. The TCR originated in a female donor in good health and CMV-seropositive. Sequences were obtained from PBMCs.

The CDR3 DNA reads as TGCAGCGTTGAAGGGACAGATCCCTACGAGCAGTACTTC. This gives the protein CSVEGTDPYEQYF. This chain joins TRBV29-1 and TRBJ2-7, with D maybe TRBD1 (6 bases). The CDR3 has 13 residues. V lost 1 base and J lost 2, with 9 bases in between. The germline gives CDR1 SQVTM, CDR2 ANQGSEA.